Each of the 22 T cell receptor beta chains below was sequenced from the same sample in a study of T cell repertoires in cytomegalovirus infection. These receptors have no known antigen. TCRdb itself ran the reads through MiXCR, one entry per CDR3 protein. The profile shows roughly 350,000 distinct CDR3 sequences, just under 35% of them singletons. The sample here was cultured PBMCs, taken from culture after CMV antigen stimulation. These receptors were collected from a human donor in good health (CMV status not recorded). Some clones in this sample may be carry-over from other donors' samples.

The chain couples TRBV29-1 to TRBJ1-2, with TRBD1 as a possible D gene (6 bases). The length of the CDR3 is 13 residues. The V gene lost 0 bases and the J gene lost 6 bases, with 11 bases spanning the gap. Germline V gene sequence: CDR1 SQVTM, CDR2 ANQGSEA. The CDR3 sequence is CSVEEGGIHGYTF. Here the CDR3 DNA reads TGCAGCGTTGAAGAAGGGGGGATTCATGGCTACACCTTC.

The chain recombines TRBV7-2 with TRBJ2-1, with D tentatively TRBD2 (6 bases). The CDR3 runs 18 residues. Trimming took 3 bases from V and 8 from J, leaving 26 bases between them. CDR1 and CDR2 from the germline V gene are SGHTA and FQGNSA. The DNA for the CDR3 is TGTGCCAGCAGCTTCCGATTACATTTCGGGGGAATGATCGATGAGCAGTTCTTC. Its translation is CASSFRLHFGGMIDEQFF.

This clonotype has a handful of counts. The chain recombines TRBV12-3 or TRBV12-4 with TRBJ2-1; 7 bases map to TRBD1. CDR3 length: 14 amino acids. J gave up 5 bases and V 6 bases, and 7 bases lay outside the gene matches. This chain's CDR3 is CASRATGTDNEQFF. The CDR3 DNA reads as TGTGCCAGCAGGGCGACAGGGACCGACAATGAGCAGTTCTTC.

J is TRBJ1-6 and V is TRBV20-1; D is perhaps TRBD1 (5 bases). This CDR3 region has 14 residues. Looked up from germline, CDR1 is DFQATT and CDR2 is SNEGSKA (reference sequence). Between the trimmed V and J ends, which lost 1 base and 9 bases, there was a span of 13 bases. The CDR3 loop reads CSARADTQASPLHF. The CDR3 nucleotides are TGCAGTGCTAGAGCGGACACTCAGGCTTCACCCCTCCACTTT.

This clonotype appeared many times. The chain carries TRBV7-8 and TRBJ2-7, with TRBD2 as a possible D gene (5 bases). Trimming stripped 6 bases from V and 6 bases from J, with 15 bases between. Germline V lookup: CDR1 SGHVS, CDR2 FQNEAQ. The CDR3 extends over 13 amino acids. CDR3 protein: CASRKLEGSEQYF. As DNA, the CDR3 is TGTGCCAGCAGAAAACTAGAAGGAAGCGAGCAGTACTTC. Based on the CDR3 plus reference TRBV7-8 and TRBJ2-7, the full variable domain is GAGVSQSPRYKVAKRGQDVALRCDPISGHVSLFWYQQALGQGPEFLTYFQNEAQLDKSGLPSDRFFAERPEGSVSTLKIQRTQQEDSAVYLCASRKLEGSEQYFGPGTRLTVT.

In regard to this clonotype: An end of the junction does not agree with germline; a read error may underlie this. This chain connects TRBV5-3 to TRBJ2-3; 9 nucleotides line up with TRBD1. TRBV5-3 is an ORF for which the function is uncertain. This CDR3 contains 15 residues. The CDR3 sequence is CASSLWRTGDDTQYF. CDR3 sequence (DNA): TGTGCCAGCAGCTTGTGGCGGACAGGGGATGATACGCAGTATTTT.

This chain links TRBV6-2 or TRBV6-3 with TRBJ1-1, with D unclear. The V gene lost 6 bases and the J gene lost 4 bases, with 9 bases spanning the gap. Germline V gene sequence: CDR1 MNHEY, CDR2 SVGEGT. The CDR3 has 12 residues. The CDR3 spells CASSEQFTEAFF. In DNA form, the CDR3 reads TGTGCCAGCAGCGAACAGTTCACTGAAGCTTTCTTT.

This clonotype occurred many times. The chain couples TRBV7-2 to TRBJ2-7; 10 bases match TRBD1. Per the germline V gene, CDR1 is SGHTA and CDR2 is FQGNSA. CDR3 length equals 15 residues. With 3 bases clipped from V and 9 bases from J, the junction kept 11 bases outside the gene matches. CDR3 DNA: TGTGCCAGCAGCTTGCCCGGGACAGGGGTCTTCGGGCAGTACTTC. Protein: CASSLPGTGVFGQYF.

The rearrangement links TRBV28 to TRBJ1-1; D is unresolved. Deletions cut 6 bases from V and 2 bases from J, with 16 bases between. The CDR3 is 15 residues long. Looked up from germline, CDR1 is MDHEN and CDR2 is SYDVKM. Here the CDR3 reads CASRPHTPDNTEAFF. In DNA, the CDR3 is TGTGCCAGCAGGCCCCACACCCCAGATAACACTGAAGCTTTCTTT.

This clonotype was counted a single time. The chain recombines TRBV3-1 with TRBJ2-1; 10 nucleotides match TRBD2. Germline V gene data show CDR1 as LGHDT and CDR2 as YNNKEL (reference sequence). After removal of 1 base from V and 3 bases from J, the junction contained 12 bases not matched to a gene. CDR3 length: 19 residues. This CDR3 is CASSQGVGSSGRIYNEQFF. CDR3 coding DNA: TGTGCCAGCAGCCAAGGTGTGGGTAGTAGCGGGAGGATCTACAATGAGCAGTTCTTC.

The chain links TRBV6-1 to TRBJ1-2; 8 nucleotides match TRBD1. Germline trimming cut 5 bases from V and 4 bases from J; bases unmatched to any gene: 15. Germline loops: CDR1 MNHNS, CDR2 SASEGT. This CDR3 comprises 17 residues. The CDR3 loop reads CASSYTGQVRGSYGYTF. In DNA, the CDR3 is TGTGCCAGCAGTTACACGGGACAGGTCCGGGGTAGCTATGGCTACACCTTC.

CDR3 nucleotides: TGTGCCAGCAGCCCTTGGGATAAGCAGGAAAAACTGTTTTTT. Its protein is CASSPWDKQEKLFF. V gene TRBV7-9 combines with J gene TRBJ1-4; D is undetermined. This CDR3 is built from 14 residues. Germline lookup yields CDR1 SEHNR and CDR2 FQNEAQ (reference sequence). V was shortened by 5 bases and J by 8 bases, with 15 bases between the two germline ends.

This clonotype was recorded a few times. The chain has TRBV7-2 and TRBJ1-4; D might be TRBD1 (5 bases). Trimming took off 5 bases at V and 0 bases at J, with 7 bases between the two ends. The CDR3 consists of 14 residues. Germline V lookup: CDR1 SGHTA, CDR2 FQGNSA. In DNA, the CDR3 is TGTGCCAGCAGCCGGACACCAACTAATGAAAAACTGTTTTTT. This gives the protein CASSRTPTNEKLFF.

The chain couples TRBV28 to TRBJ1-5; no firm D call. This CDR3 has 16 residues. Trimming cost V 3 bases and J 6 bases, with 18 bases left between them. CDR1 and CDR2 (germline): MDHEN, SYDVKM. CDR3 region: CASSLIDTKNGQPQHF. Here the CDR3 DNA reads TGTGCCAGCAGTTTGATAGACACCAAAAACGGTCAGCCCCAGCATTTT.

This clonotype was counted a few times. The chain joins TRBV19 to TRBJ2-5; D may match TRBD1 or TRBD2 (5 bases each). This CDR3 is built from 14 residues. Per germline, CDR1 LNHDA and CDR2 SQIVND (reference sequence). The germline V and J ends were trimmed by 4 bases and 5 bases, with 14 bases remaining between them. The CDR3 DNA sequence: TGTGCCAGTAGTACGGGACCCATAGGGGAGACCCAGTACTTC. Protein product: CASSTGPIGETQYF. Together with reference TRBV19 and TRBJ2-5, the CDR3 gives the full variable domain: DGGITQSPKYLFRKEGQNVTLSCEQNLNHDAMYWYRQDPGQGLRLIYYSQIVNDFQKGDIAEGYSVSREKKESFPLTVTSAQKNPTAFYLCASSTGPIGETQYFGPGTRLLVL.

This chain joins TRBV4-1 and TRBJ2-7, with 8 bases that match TRBD2. The germline V gene encodes CDR1 MGHRA and CDR2 YSYEKL. This CDR3 region has 17 residues. V dropped 3 bases and J dropped 4; count of bases not matched to a gene: 14. The CDR3 loop is CASSQTTGASGYYEQYF. The CDR3 region has the DNA TGCGCCAGCAGCCAGACCACCGGGGCTAGCGGGTATTACGAGCAGTACTTC.

The chain recombines TRBV7-2 with TRBJ2-3, with unresolved D. CDR3 length: 15 residues. The germline V and J ends were trimmed by 0 bases and 4 bases, with 11 bases remaining between them. Germline V gene sequence: CDR1 SGHTA, CDR2 FQGNSA. The CDR3 DNA reads TGTGCCAGCAGCTTAGCCACAGCATCCGCAGATACGCAGTATTTT. Its translation: CASSLATASADTQYF.

This clonotype was observed a few times. This chain uses TRBV7-9 with TRBJ2-5; a possible D gene is TRBD2 (6 bases). This CDR3 has 14 amino acids. V dropped 5 bases and J dropped 2 bases, with 12 bases sitting between them. The germline V gene encodes CDR1 SEHNR and CDR2 FQNEAQ (reference sequence). Here the CDR3 reads CASSTSGRQETQYF. The CDR3 nucleotides read TGTGCCAGCAGCACCTCAGGGAGGCAAGAGACCCAGTACTTC. Variable domain in full (rest from reference TRBV7-9 and TRBJ2-5): DTGVSQNPRHKITKRGQNVTFRCDPISEHNRLYWYRQTLGQGPEFLTYFQNEAQLEKSRLLSDRFSAERPKGSFSTLEIQRTEQGDSAMYLCASSTSGRQETQYFGPGTRLLVL.

In its sample, this clonotype was seen a few times. The genes are TRBV28 and TRBJ1-2; maybe TRBD1 (6 bases). The CDR3 extends over 14 amino acids. The ends were cut back, 3 bases at V and 2 bases at J, with 10 bases in the middle. Germline V CDR1 and CDR2: MDHEN, SYDVKM. DNA for the CDR3: TGTGCCAGCAGTTTTCGGACAGCAAACTATGGCTACACCTTC. Amino acid sequence: CASSFRTANYGYTF.

This clonotype occurred once. Written as DNA, the CDR3 is TGTGCCAGCAGCTCCTTCGACGCGGGAGGGTCCTACAATGAGCAGTTCTTC. Its protein product is CASSSFDAGGSYNEQFF. V and J are TRBV11-3 and TRBJ2-1; 9 bases are shared with TRBD2. There are 17 residues in the CDR3. Germline V gene lookup returns CDR1 SGHNT and CDR2 YENEEA. Trimming took 4 bases from V and 1 from J; bases not matched to a gene: 8. Supplemented by reference TRBV11-3 and TRBJ2-1, the full variable domain reads EAGVVQSPRYKIIEKKQPVAFWCNPISGHNTLYWYLQNLGQGPELLIRYENEEAVDDSQLPKDRFSAERLKGVDSTLKIQPAELGDSAVYLCASSSFDAGGSYNEQFFGPGTRLTVL.

V is TRBV7-6 and J is TRBJ2-5; 8 bases map to TRBD1. The CDR3 consists of 15 residues. Germline loops: CDR1 SGHVS, CDR2 FNYEAQ. V trimming: 5 bases; J trimming: 4 bases; junction bases outside the gene matches: 9. The CDR3 spells CASSPGDRGGETQYF. In DNA form, the CDR3 reads TGTGCCAGCAGCCCGGGCGACAGGGGTGGAGAGACCCAGTACTTC. Full variable domain (rest looked up from reference TRBV7-6 and TRBJ2-5): GAGVSQSPRYKVTKRGQDVALRCDPISGHVSLYWYRQALGQGPEFLTYFNYEAQQDKSGLPNDRFSAERPEGSISTLTIQRTEQRDSAMYRCASSPGDRGGETQYFGPGTRLLVL.

This clonotype occurred a few times. This rearrangement joins TRBV7-6 to TRBJ2-7; D could derive from TRBD1 or TRBD2 (5 bases each). The CDR3 extends over 16 amino acids. V lost 3 bases and J lost 4, with 19 bases in between. Germline values: CDR1 SGHVS, CDR2 FNYEAQ. CDR3 sequence: CASSFSTGTAEYEQYF. As DNA, the CDR3 is TGTGCCAGCAGCTTCTCCACCGGGACGGCGGAGTACGAGCAGTACTTC.